This T cell receptor (beta chain) was recovered during a study of technical replicates of blood from a handful of donors. This clone occurred once. Sequencing used immunoSEQ multiplex PCR; TCRdb keeps in-frame clones, though not all of them. The table records more than 90,000 clones, almost 97% of them present only once. The CDR3 has 17 amino acids. V lost 1 base and J lost 8, with 20 bases in between. In germline, CDR1 is MNHNS, CDR2 SASEGT. The chain is built from TRBV6-1 and TRBJ1-4; the D gene is possibly TRBD1 (6 bases). The sequence came from a human donor in good health. What was sequenced was T cells isolated from PBMCs. CDR3 DNA sequence: TGTGCCAGCAGTGAAGAGGGCAGGGGTGGCGTGTGGGAAAAACTGTTTTTT. Protein: CASSEEGRGGVWEKLFF.